This TCR beta chain emerged from a study of T cells in Graves' hyperthyroidism and ophthalmopathy (dated by TCRdb to the late 2010s). Regarding the complete study: Peripheral blood was sampled at the time of initial diagnosis, prior to any treatment. To identify distinguishing TCR V-J signatures, a discovery cohort of about 95 patients was used, comprising roughly 45 with Graves' ophthalmopathy and around 57 with stable Graves' hyperthyroidism. Prospective prediction of ophthalmopathy was tested in an independent validation cohort of 18 to 20 hyperthyroidism patients and roughly 16 patients who later progressed to ophthalmopathy. The 75 to 100 discovery patients were divided at random into training and test sets in a 7:3 ratio. The study also compared thyroid tissue and blood T-cell repertoires from five or six Graves' hyperthyroidism patients. After sampling, hyperthyroidism patients received methimazole starting at 30 mg daily, and ophthalmopathy patients received high-dose intravenous methylprednisolone. TCR Vbeta CDR3 sequencing of approximately 140 peripheral blood samples (about 45 ophthalmopathy, 70 to 85 hyperthyroidism and roughly 17 progressor patients) is reported in the paper.

Stable Graves' hyperthyroidism was defined as the absence of progression to ophthalmopathy over 18 months of follow-up. Hyperthyroidism patients were newly diagnosed, had a disease duration of under 2 months, and were aged 18 to 65 years. Patients with uncontrolled infections, other autoimmune diseases, pregnancy or lactation were excluded. Diagnoses were based on clinical symptoms, serum thyroxine and TRAb, thyroid ultrasound and orbital computed tomography. PBMCs were separated from around 9.1 ml of fresh peripheral blood using Ficoll-Paque density gradient centrifugation. Total RNA was extracted with Trizol reagent, and quality was checked on an Agilent 2100 Bioanalyzer. What the work shows at the level of the full study, not this receptor alone: Most expanded thyroid clonotypes (frequency above 0.001) were also found in blood, which suggests that blood repertoires may mirror thyroid immune responses. In validation, progression to ophthalmopathy was predicted by the model with nearly 71% sensitivity and roughly 76% specificity, a median of approximately 6.5 months before onset. No statistical method was used to set the sample size in advance, and investigators knew the group allocation. In cross-validation, a model built on a 13 V-J signature told ophthalmopathy apart from stable hyperthyroidism with 87.88% sensitivity and roughly 81% specificity, and in testing the same model reached 80%/75%.

The TCR beta CDR3 regions were amplified from RNA transcripts. A first-round RT-PCR of the TCR CDR3 used the HTBI primer set with the Qiagen OneStep RT-PCR kit. Libraries were constructed in a second round of multiplex PCR, after which size selection and purification were performed. Paired-end sequencing of the libraries was performed with 100 bp reads on an Illumina HiSeq2000. In the original analysis: SOAPnuke was used to process the raw data, with reads discarded if the reads contained adapters or uncalled bases, had a mean Phred below 15, or lacked an exact constant-primer or identifier match. High-quality paired reads were merged with COPE v1.2.5, and unique nucleotide sequences were defined as clonotypes. MiTCR v1.1 was used to align clonotypes to the IMGT TRBV, TRBD and TRBJ reference segments. The analysis was restricted to V-J combinations with a frequency above 0.0001, which together covered 99.2% of the repertoires. The TCS score was defined as F50 (clonal expansion) divided by E x V (chaos), with BLOSUM62-based TCRdist calculated between CDR3 peptides within each V-J. Welch's t-statistics and random forest reduced several hundred V-J features to under 15, which were used in a naive Bayes classifier (R e1071). TCRdb reprocessing: public reads trimmed at Q25 with fastp, clones called with MiXCR, in-frame beta chains kept. For every CDR3 protein sequence, its rows merge into one entry that carries the most common genes and DNA. For this entry, the V and J calls and clone size follow TCRdb and not the study's own pipeline. The sample profile shows about 740,000 distinct CDR3 sequences; 12% to 15% of them were found once. The ten top clones hold 10% to 13% of the sample.

The CDR3 sequence holds 11 residues, the cysteine and phenylalanine included. Left in the record is the CDR3 DNA by itself, 33 bases read in frame from the first base. V sheds 5 bases and J sheds 4 bases, leaving 6 bases between their ends. The germline V gene supplies CDR1 SNHLY and CDR2 FYNNEI. At least ten counts were recorded for this clonotype. Its antigen is unknown. The record has no base qualities; no much larger clone is one base away. This clonotype was obtained from a woman aged 18-29 years with Graves' hyperthyroidism. Source material: blood. Recombination connected TRBV2 to TRBJ2-7; the D gene remains uncertain. The CDR3 is CASSREYEQYF. The bases are TGTGCCAGCAGTCGCGAATACGAGCAGTACTTC. The CDR3 plus the reference TRBV2 and TRBJ2-7 genes for the other parts give the full variable domain: EPEVTQTPSHQVTQMGQEVILRCVPISNHLYFYWYRQILGQKVEFLVSFYNNEISEKSEIFDDQFSVERPDGSNFTLKIRSTKLEDSAMYFCASSREYEQYFGPGTRLTVT.